This record covers a single T cell receptor (beta chain). Which antigen it targets is not known. Base qualities are not at hand, and no much larger clone is one base apart. In total, approximately 690 healthy bone marrow donors made up the cohort. All cohort members were sampled while nominally healthy, although unrecorded immune exposures were likely present. The donor tested CMV seropositive, placing the donor among the 250 to 350 seropositive members of the cohort. Each donor provided a peripheral blood sample, and peripheral blood mononuclear cells were used for TCR beta sequencing. The Qiagen DNeasy Blood Extraction Kit was used to extract genomic DNA from the blood cell samples. The entry originates in a study of cytomegalovirus exposure and HLA in healthy donors (dated by TCRdb to about 2017). As for the study more broadly: According to an earlier analysis of 587 of the donors, roughly 180 million T cells yielded 90 million to 130 million unique TCR beta sequences and about 300 Gb of sequence data. The study profiled the T cell repertoires of some 610 subjects by immunosequencing and related them to cytomegalovirus serostatus. In a later analysis, previously published TCR beta repertoires from some 640 donors were re-analyzed and high-resolution HLA genotyping was added so that TCR occurrence patterns could be studied. Of the roughly 410 genotyped donors, more than 75% were placed in the genetic ancestry cluster associated with self-reported Caucasian donors. Along with the approximately 670-subject first cohort, a separate validation cohort of 120 different subjects was used. To predict cytomegalovirus infection status, the study brought together high-throughput TCR immunosequencing, statistical association of individual TCRs with disease status, and machine learning. Genome-wide SNP genotypes for about 55% of the roughly 670 donors were used in a later genetic analysis, which treated that subset as a discovery cohort. To decide whether each TCR beta V gene segment behaved as functional or pseudogenic, an earlier analysis of 587 of the donors relied on high-throughput TCR beta sequencing. The study aimed to test whether cataloging public T cell receptors could reveal signatures of past pathogen exposure. Every discovery cohort repertoire had been produced on one sequencing platform. Roughly five DR-DQ haplotypes were treated as single units for association and clustering because of strong linkage in the cohort. Roughly 290 gigabases of sequencing data and around 90 million unique TCR sequences made up an early release that covered approximately 650 HLA-typed donors. Both class I and class II loci were covered by HLA typing, at four-digit resolution. Among about 400 genotyped donors of the cohort, an average of approximately 240,000 unique TCR beta nucleotide sequences was sequenced per donor, of which approximately 19% were non-productive. Typing coverage differed by locus: A, B, C, DRB1 and DQB1 were typed in about 620-630 donors, DQA1 in 522, DPA1 in 600 to 610, and DPB1 in just under 490. In the later analysis, no new phenotypic data were used to find candidate immune exposures; instead, reliance was placed on TCR beta sequences and their occurrence across donors. Donor age, sex, ethnicity and CMV serostatus were collected together with the repertoire data.

What the research found in general, with its limitations: An association between a missense DCLRE1C variant and V-gene and J-gene trimming of TCR beta chains was found in a later genetic analysis and replicated in an independent cohort. The study gave a list of around 170 TCR beta chains associated with cytomegalovirus. A later analysis associated 15,000 to 20,000 TCR beta sequences with specific HLA alleles at a false discovery rate of 0.05. This cohort had only TCR beta chains sequenced, and the lack of alpha or paired-chain data limited which features could be detected. Linkage disequilibrium might explain the correlated functional status among segregating V segments, but an unknown experimental factor could not be excluded. In vitro tests confirmed that three of the cytomegalovirus-associated TCR beta chains recognize cytomegalovirus antigens. In a later analysis, HLA-associated TCR beta chains were found to be more clonally expanded and to have lower generation probabilities than equally common non-associated chains. The authors suggested that the approach could potentially be generalized to other disease states and immunological phenotypes. In a later analysis, several top co-occurrence clusters were reported to appear linked to parvovirus B19, influenza, CMV and Epstein-Barr virus. According to a later genetic analysis, donors in an Asian-associated ancestry cluster had fewer N-insertions in productive TCRs than the roughly 670-donor mean. The 87-base-pair reads could not distinguish some IMGT-functional V segments, including TRBV6-2 and TRBV6-3, so those segments were excluded. The classifier was reported to diagnose cytomegalovirus status with high specificity and sensitivity in both the original and validation cohorts. Strong co-occurrence of HLA alleles, especially DR and DQ, made assigning TCR associations to individual alleles difficult. A later analysis found that most CMV-associated TCR beta chains appeared HLA-restricted, with HLA associations seemingly driven largely by CMV exposure. HLA typing was unavailable for some donors at each locus, so association tests used only the typed subset. A further reported finding was that TCR beta sequences accurately predicted the HLA-A and HLA-B alleles for most subjects in the first cohort. The presence/absence analyses assumed that sequencing depth was roughly uniform across donors, and that assumption may not be true. While some public TCRs were present in many individuals, most TCR sequences turned up only very rarely across donors. For the cohort, immune exposure information was limited to CMV serostatus. The earlier analysis of some 560 of the donors excluded roughly 17 rarely observed V segments, including chromosome 9 orphons, because counts were too low. A cluster of highly shared sequence variants was judged likely to be a technical artifact of the sequencing pipeline. An earlier analysis of 587 of the donors showed that most TCR beta V segments appeared in productive rearrangements either about 87% or about 30% of the time, which broadly matched IMGT annotations. In a later analysis, the rate of TCR association differed among HLA loci, with DRB1 alleles having the most associated TCRs and HLA-C alleles having the fewest.

At the junction V is shortened by 2 bases and J by 4 bases; bases outside the gene matches: 3. Looking up the germline V gene (reference sequence) yields CDR1 LNHNV and CDR2 YYDKDF. Its CDR3 holds 14 amino acids, cysteine through phenylalanine. Only CDR3 DNA is held: 42 bases, read in frame from base 1. Library method: the immunoSEQ multiplex PCR assay. For the multiplex PCR, a mixture combining 60 forward primers for TCR Vbeta segments and 13 reverse primers for TCR Jbeta segments was used. A multiplex PCR assay on genomic DNA amplified the CDR3 region of rearranged TCR beta genes. On the Illumina HiSeq System, the amplified TCR beta libraries were sequenced as 87-base-pair reads. In the original analysis: A later analysis counted approximately 74 million unique TCR beta chains across the roughly 700 repertoires, and 9 million to 14 million of these chains were shared by at least two donors. Raw reads were error-corrected and collapsed into unique sequences by a nearest-neighbor algorithm in which closely related sequences were merged to remove PCR and sequencing errors. V, D and J gene segments were assigned by aligning CDR3 sequences to IMGT reference sequences. For a sequence to be retained, a match of at least six nucleotides was required to both a V gene segment and a J gene segment. A rearrangement was called productive if the CDR3 had no stop codons and remained in frame with V and J, and every other rearrangement was called non-productive. Following IMGT convention, CDR3 was defined as the stretch from the second conserved V-encoded cysteine to the conserved J-encoded phenylalanine. Sequences without an unambiguous match to a single V gene segment were excluded from the earlier analysis of about 630 of the donors. An earlier analysis of 587 of the donors called V segments functional above 56.7% productive rearrangements and segregating when the between-donor standard deviation exceeded 5%. A statistical classification framework was built for diagnosing cytomegalovirus status from the catalog of TCR beta chain sequences. In a later analysis, V and J genes were assigned by comparing TCR nucleotide sequences against IMGT/GENE-DB human TR gene sequences. Using the TCRdist pipeline, a later analysis assigned CDR3 sequences along with most-parsimonious VDJ recombination scenarios. In a later analysis, each TCR beta chain was defined by its CDR3 amino acid sequence together with its V-gene family, and reads without a unique V-gene family were excluded. In a later analysis, 500 to 700 highly shared, low-generation-probability nucleotide sequences were removed to address suspected cross-contamination and a sequencing artifact. In a later analysis, a clonal expansion index was calculated for each public chain from normalized within-repertoire ranks of inferred template counts. Generation probabilities in a later analysis came from a VDJ recombination model fitted to out-of-frame rearrangements, and those results were checked against IGoR. A later analysis scored TCR-TCR, TCR-HLA and TCR-CMV co-occurrence with hypergeometric tests, applying a repertoire-size bias correction to TCR pairs. In a later analysis, false discovery rates were estimated by permuting HLA or CMV assignments 20 times. In a later analysis, co-occurring TCRs were grouped using DBSCAN, and TCRdist sequence similarity was added for clustering within HLA-allele-positive subsets. Co-occurrence clustering excluded repertoires with fewer than 30,000 or more than 120,000 public chains, plus five with anomalous nucleotide sharing. The clones in this table, taken by TCRdb from immuneACCESS, are in-frame only. Not every clone is retained; where verified, under half of the shortfall comes from an unresolved V gene, and the cause of the rest is unknown. V and J calls and clone size follow that table, whereas D and trimming were derived from the DNA. Within this sample are around 140,000 clones, with 72% of them counted one time only. The ten largest make up approximately 3.9% of the sample.

Input material: PBMCs. The chain is encoded by TRBV15 joined to TRBJ1-1, with 8 central nucleotides matching TRBD1. This clonotype originated in a man between 50 and 59 years old in good health and CMV-seropositive. The CDR3 amino acid sequence is: CATSRNGQGTEAFF. The DNA sequence reads TGTGCCACCAGCAGAAATGGACAGGGCACTGAAGCTTTCTTT. The variable domain in full, with residues beyond the CDR3 obtained from the reference TRBV15 and TRBJ1-1 genes, is DAMVIQNPRYQVTQFGKPVTLSCSQTLNHNVMYWYQQKSSQAPKLLFHYYDKDFNNEADTPDNFQSRRPNTSFCFLDIRSPGLGDTAMYLCATSRNGQGTEAFFGQGTRLTVV.